This TCR beta chain originates from a study of Graves' ophthalmopathy and Graves' hyperthyroidism. This clonotype was seen repeatedly, ten times or more. V dropped 5 bases and J dropped 5; count of bases not matched to a gene: 14. CDR3 length: 16 residues. CDR1 is SGHVS and CDR2 is FQNEAQ in the germline V gene. Amplifying from RNA transcripts, the study obtained TCR beta CDR3 regions. Second-round multiplex PCR came after first-round RT-PCR with HTBI primers. TCRdb used MiXCR to reprocess the multiplex PCR reads, holding one entry per CDR3 protein. The sample comprises 300,000 to 400,000 distinct CDR3 sequences, roughly 16% of which are singletons, and more than 9% rests with the top ten. Other autoimmune disease, uncontrolled infection, pregnancy and lactation led to exclusion.

This sequence was found in an adult man with Graves' ophthalmopathy. Sequencing was done on a sample of peripheral blood. The V call is TRBV7-8, the J call TRBJ2-7; 8 nucleotides agree with TRBD1. In DNA form, the CDR3 reads TGTGCCAGCAGCCAGGCCTTCCCGACAGGGGAGAACGAGCAGTACTTC. This gives the protein CASSQAFPTGENEQYF.